This TCR beta chain was sequenced during a study of blood T cell repertoires in COVID-19. Two consecutive negative NP/OP PCR tests, clearance, or resolved symptoms defined Cohort 3 recovery. This table comes from immunoSEQ multiplex PCR, and its TCRdb copy is limited to in-frame clones, with some not included. The sample holds approximately 360,000 clones, roughly four fifths seen once. The V gene lost 0 bases and the J gene lost 5 bases, with 19 bases spanning the gap. The germline CDR1 and CDR2 sequences are MGHRA and YSYEKL. This CDR3 is 17 amino acids long. The TCR comes from a woman between 50 and 59 years old who had recovered from COVID-19. This chain connects TRBV4-1 to TRBJ2-5, with D tentatively TRBD1 (5 bases). Sequenced: PBMCs or T cells enriched from blood (not recorded which). The CDR3 nucleotides read TGCGCCAGCAGCCAAGATAATGGGGCCGCAGGAGAGGAGACCCAGTACTTC. It specifies CASSQDNGAAGEETQYF.